This T cell receptor beta chain is drawn from a study of blood T cell repertoires in COVID-19. The CDR3 is made up of 16 amino acids. Germline V CDR1 and CDR2: LNHDA, SQIVND (reference sequence). Trimming removed 2 bases from V and 9 bases from J, with 20 bases in between. This clone was seen a single time. Produced via immunoSEQ multiplex PCR; TCRdb's table is partial and in-frame only. The table shows some 150,000 clones, with 88% occurring only once. Sequencing used PBMCs or T cells enriched from blood (not recorded which). The chain employs TRBV19 and TRBJ1-5; D is unresolved. The sequence was obtained from a woman in her 30s with acute COVID-19. CDR3 residues: CASSIQVQTSYVPQHF. The CDR3 nucleotides read TGTGCCAGTAGTATACAGGTGCAGACAAGTTATGTGCCCCAGCATTTT.